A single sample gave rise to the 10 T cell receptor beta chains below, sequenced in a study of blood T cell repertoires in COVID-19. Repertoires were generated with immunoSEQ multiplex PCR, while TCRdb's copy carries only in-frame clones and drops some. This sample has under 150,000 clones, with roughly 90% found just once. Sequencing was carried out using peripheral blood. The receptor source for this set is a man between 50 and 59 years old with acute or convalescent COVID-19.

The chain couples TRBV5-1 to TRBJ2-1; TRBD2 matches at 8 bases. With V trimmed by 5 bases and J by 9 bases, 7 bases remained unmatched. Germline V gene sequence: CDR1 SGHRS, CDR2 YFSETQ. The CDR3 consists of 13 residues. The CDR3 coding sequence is TGCGCCAGCAGAAGGACTAGCTCAACTGAGCAGTTCTTC. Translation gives CASRRTSSTEQFF. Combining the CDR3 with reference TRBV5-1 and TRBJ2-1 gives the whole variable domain KAGVTQTPRYLIKTRGQQVTLSCSPISGHRSVSWYQQTPGQGLQFLFEYFSETQRNKGNFPGRFSGRQFSNSRSEMNVSTLELGDSALYLCASRRTSSTEQFFGPGTRLTVL.

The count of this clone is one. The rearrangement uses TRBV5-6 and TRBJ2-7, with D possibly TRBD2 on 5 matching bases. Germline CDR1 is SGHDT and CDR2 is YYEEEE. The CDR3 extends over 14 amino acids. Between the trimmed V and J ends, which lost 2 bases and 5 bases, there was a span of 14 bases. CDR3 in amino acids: CASSFKTNPNEQYF. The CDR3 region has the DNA TGTGCCAGCAGCTTTAAGACTAACCCCAACGAGCAGTACTTC.

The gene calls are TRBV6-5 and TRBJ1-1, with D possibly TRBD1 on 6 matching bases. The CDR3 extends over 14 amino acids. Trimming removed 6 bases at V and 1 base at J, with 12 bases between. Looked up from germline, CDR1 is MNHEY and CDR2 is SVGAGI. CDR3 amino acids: CASSRTGKNTEAFF. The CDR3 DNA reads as TGTGCCAGCAGCCGTACAGGGAAGAACACTGAAGCTTTCTTT.

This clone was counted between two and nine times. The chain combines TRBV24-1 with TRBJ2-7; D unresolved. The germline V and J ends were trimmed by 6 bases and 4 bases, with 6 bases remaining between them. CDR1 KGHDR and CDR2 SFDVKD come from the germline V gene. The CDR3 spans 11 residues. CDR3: CATSPRYEQYF. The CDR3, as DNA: TGTGCCACCAGTCCCAGATACGAGCAGTACTTC.

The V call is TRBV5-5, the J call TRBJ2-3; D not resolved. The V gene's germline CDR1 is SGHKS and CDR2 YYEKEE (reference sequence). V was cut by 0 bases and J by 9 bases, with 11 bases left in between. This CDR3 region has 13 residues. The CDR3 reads CASSLAVEMTQYF. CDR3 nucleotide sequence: TGTGCCAGCAGCTTGGCCGTAGAGATGACGCAGTATTTT.

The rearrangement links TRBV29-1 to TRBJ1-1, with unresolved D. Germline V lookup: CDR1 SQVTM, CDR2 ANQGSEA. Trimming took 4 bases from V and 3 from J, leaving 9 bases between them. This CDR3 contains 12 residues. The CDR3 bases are TGCAGCGTTGGGGCGGAGGACACTGAAGCTTTCTTT. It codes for CSVGAEDTEAFF. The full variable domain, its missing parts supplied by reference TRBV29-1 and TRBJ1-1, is SAVISQKPSRDICQRGTSLTIQCQVDSQVTMMFWYRQQPGQSLTLIATANQGSEATYESGFVIDKFPISRPNLTFSTLTVSNMSPEDSSIYLCSVGAEDTEAFFGQGTRLTVV.

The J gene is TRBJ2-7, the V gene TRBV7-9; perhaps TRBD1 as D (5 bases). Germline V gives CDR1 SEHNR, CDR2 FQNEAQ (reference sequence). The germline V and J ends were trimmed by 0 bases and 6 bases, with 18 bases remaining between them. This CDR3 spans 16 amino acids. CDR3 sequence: CASSLARVQGSGEQYF. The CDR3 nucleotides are TGTGCCAGCAGCTTAGCGCGAGTTCAGGGATCCGGCGAGCAGTACTTC.

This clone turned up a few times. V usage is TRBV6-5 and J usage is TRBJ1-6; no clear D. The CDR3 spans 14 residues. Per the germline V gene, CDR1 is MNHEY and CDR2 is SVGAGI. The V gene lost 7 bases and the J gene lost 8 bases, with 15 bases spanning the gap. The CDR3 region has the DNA TGTGCCAGCATGCATGCGTATACGGATTCACCCCTCCACTTT. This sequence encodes CASMHAYTDSPLHF.

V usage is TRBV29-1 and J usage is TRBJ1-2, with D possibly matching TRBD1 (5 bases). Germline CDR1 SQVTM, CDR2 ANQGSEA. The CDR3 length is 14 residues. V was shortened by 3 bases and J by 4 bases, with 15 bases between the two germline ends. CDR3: CSVDLQGGGYGYTF. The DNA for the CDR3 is TGCAGCGTTGATCTCCAGGGAGGCGGCTATGGCTACACCTTC.

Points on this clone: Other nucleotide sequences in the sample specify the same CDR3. CDR3 nucleotides: TGTGCCAGCAGCTTATCCAGGTACAATGAGCAGTTCTTC. Residues: CASSLSRYNEQFF. The genes are TRBV7-8 and TRBJ2-1; no reliable D call. The CDR3 spans 13 residues. CDR1 and CDR2 from the germline V gene are SGHVS and FQNEAQ. V gave up 2 bases and J gave up 4 bases, with 6 bases separating them. Complete variable domain (other parts from reference TRBV7-8 and TRBJ2-1): GAGVSQSPRYKVAKRGQDVALRCDPISGHVSLFWYQQALGQGPEFLTYFQNEAQLDKSGLPSDRFFAERPEGSVSTLKIQRTQQEDSAVYLCASSLSRYNEQFFGPGTRLTVL.